These T cell receptor beta chains were read from a single sample in a study of Ad26.COV2.S vaccination and SARS-CoV-2 variants. Only in-frame clones appear in the TCRdb table, and some are missing; sequencing was by immunoSEQ multiplex PCR. This repertoire shows more than 300,000 clones, 88% found once; its top ten account for 6.4%. Sequenced material: peripheral blood, taken in a trial of Ad26.COV2.S vaccine versus placebo. The origin of the receptors is a person between 18 and 59 years old who received the Ad26.COV2.S COVID-19 vaccine or a placebo. Each CDR3 is given with its conserved first and last residue. A D gene is named only where the DNA matches it firmly. Size is omitted from some rows. Given values are once, few, many or a class for expanded clones.

CDR3: CATSDKTGAGTDTQYF
DNA: TGTGCCACCAGTGACAAGACAGGGGCCGGCACAGATACGCAGTATTTT
J: TRBJ2-3
D: TRBD1
size: -
V: TRBV24-1

CDR3: CAWSVSLAVTYNEQFF
DNA: TGTGCCTGGAGTGTTTCCCTAGCGGTAACCTACAATGAGCAGTTCTTC
J: TRBJ2-1
D: TRBD2
size: -
V: TRBV30

CDR3: CASSIRADLGSYEQYF
DNA: TGTGCCAGTAGTATCAGAGCGGACCTTGGTTCCTACGAGCAGTACTTC
J: TRBJ2-7
D: -
size: -
V: TRBV19

CDR3: CASSFGIPGANVLTF
DNA: TGTGCCAGCAGCTTTGGGATCCCTGGGGCCAACGTCCTGACTTTC
J: TRBJ2-6
D: -
size: once
V: TRBV7-2

CDR3: CASRGTVHDQPQHF
DNA: TGTGCCAGCAGAGGGACGGTCCACGATCAGCCCCAGCATTTT
J: TRBJ1-5
D: -
size: -
V: TRBV6-5

CDR3: CASSQSGQGEYEQYF
DNA: TGCGCCAGCAGCCAATCCGGACAGGGGGAATACGAGCAGTACTTC
J: TRBJ2-7
D: TRBD1
size: -
V: TRBV4-1

CDR3: CASSQLTGEEQFF
DNA: TGTGCCAGCAGCCAACTCACAGGGGAGGAGCAGTTCTTC
J: TRBJ2-1
D: TRBD1
size: -
V: TRBV7-9

CDR3: CASSLGREWANEQFF
DNA: TGTGCCAGCAGTTTGGGGCGGGAGTGGGCCAATGAGCAGTTCTTC
J: TRBJ2-1
D: TRBD2
size: -
V: TRBV28

CDR3: CASTGNYEQYF
DNA: TGTGCCAGCACAGGGAACTACGAGCAGTACTTC
J: TRBJ2-7
D: -
size: few
V: TRBV2

CDR3: CSVEQAYGYTF
DNA: TGCAGCGTTGAACAGGCTTATGGCTACACCTTC
J: TRBJ1-2
D: -
size: -
V: TRBV29-1

CDR3: CASSQASGLGLGAYEQYF
DNA: TGCGCCAGCAGCCAAGCCTCAGGCCTGGGACTAGGGGCCTACGAGCAGTACTTC
J: TRBJ2-7
D: TRBD2
size: -
V: TRBV4-1

CDR3: CASSRDRVSSNSPLHF
DNA: TGTGCCAGCAGTAGAGACAGGGTTTCTAGTAATTCACCCCTCCACTTT
J: TRBJ1-6
D: TRBD1
size: -
V: TRBV2

CDR3: CAWSTGLANNEQFF
DNA: TGTGCCTGGAGTACCGGACTCGCCAACAATGAGCAGTTCTTC
J: TRBJ2-1
D: -
size: -
V: TRBV30

CDR3: CASTPGTGFGTDTQYF
DNA: TGTGCCAGTACCCCCGGGACAGGGTTTGGCACAGATACGCAGTATTTT
J: TRBJ2-3
D: TRBD1
size: -
V: TRBV19

CDR3: CASTQVTDTQYF
DNA: TGTGCCAGCACCCAGGTTACAGATACGCAGTATTTT
J: TRBJ2-3
D: -
size: -
V: TRBV12-3/TRBV12-4

CDR3: CATGRFISGGGYEQYF
DNA: TGTGCCACTGGTCGGTTTATTAGCGGGGGAGGCTACGAGCAGTACTTC
J: TRBJ2-7
D: TRBD2
size: -
V: TRBV5-4

CDR3: CASSYKQGDTGELFF
DNA: TGTGCCAGCAGTTACAAACAGGGGGACACCGGGGAGCTGTTTTTT
J: TRBJ2-2
D: TRBD1
size: -
V: TRBV6-6

CDR3: CASRGYNEQFF
DNA: TGTGCCAGCAGAGGGTACAATGAGCAGTTCTTC
J: TRBJ2-1
D: -
size: -
V: TRBV5-4

CDR3: CASSLGDRGQEKLFF
DNA: TGCGCCAGCAGCTTGGGAGACAGGGGGCAGGAAAAACTGTTTTTT
J: TRBJ1-4
D: TRBD1
size: -
V: TRBV5-1

CDR3: CASSLGLGGDSPLHF
DNA: TGTGCCAGCAGCTTAGGGTTAGGGGGAGATTCACCCCTCCACTTT
J: TRBJ1-6
D: -
size: few
V: TRBV7-9

CDR3: CASSSSGTGENEQFF
DNA: TGTGCCAGCAGCTCCTCGGGGACAGGGGAAAATGAGCAGTTCTTC
J: TRBJ2-1
D: TRBD1
size: -
V: TRBV7-2

CDR3: CASSPGEYEQYF
DNA: TGTGCCAGCAGCCCCGGGGAGTACGAGCAGTACTTC
J: TRBJ2-7
D: -
size: -
V: TRBV7-9

CDR3: CASSPGGGDEQFF
DNA: TGTGCCAGCAGCCCAGGAGGGGGAGATGAGCAGTTCTTC
J: TRBJ2-1
D: -
size: -
V: TRBV9

CDR3: CASSEGVGQPQHF
DNA: TGTGCCAGCAGCGAGGGGGTCGGGCAGCCCCAGCATTTT
J: TRBJ1-5
D: -
size: -
V: TRBV9

CDR3: CASSYFQGDTFF
DNA: TGTGCCAGCAGTTATTTCCAGGGAGATACTTTCTTT
J: TRBJ1-1
D: -
size: -
V: TRBV6-1

CDR3: CASSPNTGNTGELFF
DNA: TGTGCCAGCAGTCCTAATACAGGGAACACCGGGGAGCTGTTTTTT
J: TRBJ2-2
D: -
size: few
V: TRBV27

CDR3: CASSVQERYGYTF
DNA: TGTGCCAGCAGTGTACAGGAACGGTATGGCTACACCTTC
J: TRBJ1-2
D: -
size: -
V: TRBV2

CDR3: CASSPGQGVDTGELFF
DNA: TGTGCCAGCAGTCCGGGACAGGGGGTCGACACCGGGGAGCTGTTTTTT
J: TRBJ2-2
D: TRBD1
size: -
V: TRBV11-2

CDR3: CASRRTAYYEQYF
DNA: TGTGCCAGCAGACGGACAGCATACTACGAGCAGTACTTC
J: TRBJ2-7
D: -
size: -
V: TRBV6-5

CDR3: CASSYGGSREKLFF
DNA: TGTGCCAGCAGTTACGGGGGTTCGCGGGAAAAACTGTTTTTT
J: TRBJ1-4
D: -
size: -
V: TRBV6-6

CDR3: CASKAGQEYGYTF
DNA: TGTGCCAGCAAAGCTGGACAGGAGTATGGCTACACCTTC
J: TRBJ1-2
D: TRBD1
size: few
V: TRBV2

CDR3: CASSPRFGYTF
DNA: TGTGCCAGCAGTCCCAGGTTTGGCTACACCTTC
J: TRBJ1-2
D: -
size: -
V: TRBV12-3/TRBV12-4

CDR3: CASSLDSQETQYF
DNA: TGTGCCAGCAGCTTGGACAGTCAAGAGACCCAGTACTTC
J: TRBJ2-5
D: -
size: -
V: TRBV7-2

CDR3: CATSDSGRTARQYF
DNA: TGTGCCACCAGTGATAGCGGGAGGACCGCCCGGCAGTATTTT
J: TRBJ2-3
D: TRBD2
size: -
V: TRBV24-1

CDR3: CASSLNQFPQGDQPQHF
DNA: TGTGCCAGCAGTCTAAACCAATTCCCTCAGGGTGATCAGCCCCAGCATTTT
J: TRBJ1-5
D: -
size: -
V: TRBV6-6

CDR3: CASSRPGGPGELFF
DNA: TGTGCCAGCAGCCGGCCTGGGGGACCCGGGGAGCTGTTTTTT
J: TRBJ2-2
D: -
size: -
V: TRBV3-1/TRBV3-2

CDR3: CASSLERQADTQYF
DNA: TGCGCCAGCAGCTTGGAACGGCAGGCGGATACGCAGTATTTT
J: TRBJ2-3
D: -
size: -
V: TRBV5-1

CDR3: CASSFGQGGNEKLFF
DNA: TGCGCCAGCAGCTTCGGACAGGGAGGGAATGAAAAACTGTTTTTT
J: TRBJ1-4
D: TRBD1
size: -
V: TRBV5-1

CDR3: CASRGRGGGNNEQFF
DNA: TGTGCCAGCAGAGGCCGGGGTGGAGGGAACAATGAGCAGTTCTTC
J: TRBJ2-1
D: -
size: -
V: TRBV6-5

CDR3: CASSLPGQEFTEAFF
DNA: TGTGCCAGCAGTTTACCGGGACAGGAGTTCACTGAAGCTTTCTTT
J: TRBJ1-1
D: TRBD1
size: -
V: TRBV28

CDR3: CASRAGTVSDEQFF
DNA: TGTGCCAGCAGGGCCGGGACAGTGAGCGATGAGCAGTTCTTC
J: TRBJ2-1
D: TRBD1
size: -
V: TRBV7-3

CDR3: CASSSQTGNTEAFF
DNA: TGTGCCAGCAGCTCCCAGACGGGGAACACTGAAGCTTTCTTT
J: TRBJ1-1
D: -
size: -
V: TRBV7-3

CDR3: CASRRPGQVGTDTQYF
DNA: TGTGCCAGCAGAAGACCGGGACAGGTGGGCACAGATACGCAGTATTTT
J: TRBJ2-3
D: TRBD1
size: once
V: TRBV11-2

CDR3: CASSNPGSYGYTF
DNA: TGTGCCAGTAGTAACCCGGGAAGCTATGGCTACACCTTC
J: TRBJ1-2
D: -
size: -
V: TRBV19

CDR3: CASSETGTNLVYGYTF
DNA: TGTGCCAGCAGCGAAACCGGGACCAACCTAGTCTATGGCTACACCTTC
J: TRBJ1-2
D: -
size: -
V: TRBV9

CDR3: CASSPPNTGELFF
DNA: TGTGCCAGCTCACCACCGAACACCGGGGAGCTGTTTTTT
J: TRBJ2-2
D: -
size: -
V: TRBV18

CDR3: CASSLGFVNTEAFF
DNA: TGTGCCAGCAGTCTAGGATTCGTGAACACTGAAGCTTTCTTT
J: TRBJ1-1
D: -
size: -
V: TRBV2

CDR3: CASSFLAGGTDTQYF
DNA: TGTGCCAGCAGCTTTCTAGCGGGGGGAACAGATACGCAGTATTTT
J: TRBJ2-3
D: TRBD2
size: -
V: TRBV9

CDR3: CASSVATGELFF
DNA: TGTGCCAGCAGCGTAGCCACCGGGGAGCTGTTTTTT
J: TRBJ2-2
D: -
size: -
V: TRBV9

CDR3: CASSLGFGSGANVLTF
DNA: TGTGCCAGCAGCTTAGGGTTTGGCTCTGGGGCCAACGTCCTGACTTTC
J: TRBJ2-6
D: -
size: -
V: TRBV7-9

CDR3: CASSFQPGNTIYF
DNA: TGTGCCAGCAGCTTCCAACCTGGAAACACCATATATTTT
J: TRBJ1-3
D: -
size: -
V: TRBV7-2

CDR3: CASSYGPGLAGGVQFF
DNA: TGTGCCAGCAGTTACGGACCGGGACTAGCGGGAGGTGTTCAGTTCTTC
J: TRBJ2-1
D: TRBD2
size: once
V: TRBV6-2/TRBV6-3

CDR3: CASSTTGGQPQHF
DNA: TGTGCCAGCAGTACCACAGGGGGTCAGCCCCAGCATTTT
J: TRBJ1-5
D: TRBD1
size: -
V: TRBV6-5

CDR3: CASSGRTRGNEQFF
DNA: TGCGCCAGCAGCGGGCGGACCCGGGGCAATGAGCAGTTCTTC
J: TRBJ2-1
D: -
size: -
V: TRBV5-1